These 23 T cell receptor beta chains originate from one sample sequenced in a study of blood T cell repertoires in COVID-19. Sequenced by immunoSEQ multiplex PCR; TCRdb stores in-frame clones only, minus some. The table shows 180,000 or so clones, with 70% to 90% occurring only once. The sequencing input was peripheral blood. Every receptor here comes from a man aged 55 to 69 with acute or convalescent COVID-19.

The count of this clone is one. The CDR3 region has the DNA TGTGCTAGTGGCCTGGGGCTAGCGGGATTAAAGGAGCAGTTCTTC. Residues: CASGLGLAGLKEQFF. This rearrangement joins TRBV12-5 to TRBJ2-1; TRBD2 matches 9 bases. Germline assignment: CDR1 LGHNT and CDR2 FRNRAP. CDR3 length equals 15 residues. V trimming: 6 bases; J trimming: 10 bases; junction bases outside the gene matches: 13.

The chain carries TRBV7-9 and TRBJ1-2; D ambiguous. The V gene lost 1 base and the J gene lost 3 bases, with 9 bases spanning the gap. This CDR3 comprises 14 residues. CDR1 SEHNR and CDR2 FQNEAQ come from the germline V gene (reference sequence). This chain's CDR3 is CASSLGGSHYGYTF. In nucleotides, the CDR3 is TGTGCCAGCAGCTTAGGAGGCTCCCACTATGGCTACACCTTC.

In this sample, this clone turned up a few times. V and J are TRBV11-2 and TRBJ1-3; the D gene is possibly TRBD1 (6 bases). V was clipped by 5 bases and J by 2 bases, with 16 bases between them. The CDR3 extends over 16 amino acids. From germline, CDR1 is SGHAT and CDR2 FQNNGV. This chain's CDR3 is CASSEGGARAGNTIYF. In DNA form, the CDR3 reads TGTGCCAGCAGCGAGGGGGGGGCGCGGGCTGGAAACACCATATATTTT.

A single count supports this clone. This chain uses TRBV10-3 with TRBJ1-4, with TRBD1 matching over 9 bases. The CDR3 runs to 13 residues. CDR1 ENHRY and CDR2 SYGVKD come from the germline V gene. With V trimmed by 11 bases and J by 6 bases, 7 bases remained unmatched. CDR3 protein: CASGTGPYEKLFF. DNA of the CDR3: TGTGCCTCTGGGACAGGGCCATATGAAAAACTGTTTTTT.

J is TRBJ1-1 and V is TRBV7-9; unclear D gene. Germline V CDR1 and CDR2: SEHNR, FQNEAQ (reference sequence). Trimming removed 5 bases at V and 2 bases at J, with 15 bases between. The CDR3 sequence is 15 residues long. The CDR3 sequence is CASSPQVIRNTEAFF. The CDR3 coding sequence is TGTGCCAGCAGCCCCCAAGTCATCAGAAACACTGAAGCTTTCTTT.

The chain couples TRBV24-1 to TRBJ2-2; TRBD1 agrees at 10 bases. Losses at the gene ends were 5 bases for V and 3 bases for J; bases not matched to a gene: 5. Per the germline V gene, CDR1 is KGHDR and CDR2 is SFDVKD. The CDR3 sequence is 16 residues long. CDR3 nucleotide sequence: TGTGCCACCAGTGCCCCCGGGACAGGGGACACCGGGGAGCTGTTTTTT. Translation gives CATSAPGTGDTGELFF.

This CDR3 is CASSGGRAGGSYEQYF. DNA of the CDR3: TGTGCCAGCAGTGGGGGACGAGCGGGAGGCTCCTACGAGCAGTACTTC. V is TRBV6-1 and J is TRBJ2-7; TRBD2 matches 9 bases. Germline trimming cut 4 bases from V and 0 bases from J; bases unmatched to any gene: 7. The CDR3 totals 16 residues. From germline, CDR1 is MNHNS and CDR2 SASEGT.

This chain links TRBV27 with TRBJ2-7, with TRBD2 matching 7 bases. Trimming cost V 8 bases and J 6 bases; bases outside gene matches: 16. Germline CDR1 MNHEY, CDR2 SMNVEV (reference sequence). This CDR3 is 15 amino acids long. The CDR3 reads CASSPWGGRSGEQYF. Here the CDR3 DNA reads TGTGCCAGCTCTCCTTGGGGCGGGAGATCAGGCGAGCAGTACTTC.

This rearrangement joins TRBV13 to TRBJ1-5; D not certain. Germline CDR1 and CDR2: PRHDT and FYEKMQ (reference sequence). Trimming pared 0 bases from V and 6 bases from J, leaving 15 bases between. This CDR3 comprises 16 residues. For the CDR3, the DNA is TGTGCCAGCAGCTTAGGTCTACAGTCTGGGCTTCAGCCCCAGCATTTT. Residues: CASSLGLQSGLQPQHF. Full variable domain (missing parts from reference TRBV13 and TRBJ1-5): AAGVIQSPRHLIKEKRETATLKCYPIPRHDTVYWYQQGPGQDPQFLISFYEKMQSDKGSIPDRFSAQQFSDYHSELNMSSLELGDSALYFCASSLGLQSGLQPQHFGDGTRLSIL.

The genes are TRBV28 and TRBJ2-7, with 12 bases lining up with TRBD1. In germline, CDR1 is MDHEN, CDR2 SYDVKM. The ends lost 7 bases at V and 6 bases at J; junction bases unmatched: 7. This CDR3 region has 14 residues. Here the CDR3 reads CASTAGTGGSEQYF. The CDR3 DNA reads TGTGCCAGCACAGCCGGGACAGGGGGCAGCGAGCAGTACTTC.

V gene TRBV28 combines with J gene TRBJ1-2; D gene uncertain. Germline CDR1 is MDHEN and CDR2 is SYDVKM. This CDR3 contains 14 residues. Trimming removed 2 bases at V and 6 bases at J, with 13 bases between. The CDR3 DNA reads TGTGCCAGCAGTTTAATCGGGCGGGAGGATGGCTACACCTTC. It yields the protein CASSLIGREDGYTF.

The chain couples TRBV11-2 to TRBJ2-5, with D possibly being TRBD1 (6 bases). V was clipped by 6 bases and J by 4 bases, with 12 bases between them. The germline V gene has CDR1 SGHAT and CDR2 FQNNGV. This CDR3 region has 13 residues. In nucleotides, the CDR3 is TGTGCCAGCAGGTACACAGGGACAGAGACCCAGTACTTC. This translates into CASRYTGTETQYF.

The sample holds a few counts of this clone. In nucleotides, the CDR3 is TGCGCCAGCAGCTTACCTAGCGGGGGATACAATGAGCAGTTCTTC. Its protein product is CASSLPSGGYNEQFF. V usage is TRBV5-1 and J usage is TRBJ2-1, with TRBD2 matching 10 bases. V lost 2 bases, J lost 4 bases, and 3 bases stayed unmatched. Germline-derived CDR1 and CDR2 are SGHRS and YFSETQ. The CDR3 contains 15 residues.

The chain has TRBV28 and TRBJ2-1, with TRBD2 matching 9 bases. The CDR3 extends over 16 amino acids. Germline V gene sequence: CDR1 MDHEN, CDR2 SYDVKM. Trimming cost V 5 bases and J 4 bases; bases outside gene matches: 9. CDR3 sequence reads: CASSPAASGKYNEQFF. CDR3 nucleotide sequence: TGTGCCAGCAGTCCGGCGGCTAGCGGGAAATACAATGAGCAGTTCTTC.

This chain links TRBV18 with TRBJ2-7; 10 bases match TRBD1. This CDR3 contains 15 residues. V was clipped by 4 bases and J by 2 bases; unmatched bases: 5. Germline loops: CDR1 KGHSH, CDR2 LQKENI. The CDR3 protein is CASSRPGQGTYEQYF. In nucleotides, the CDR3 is TGTGCCAGCTCACGGCCGGGACAGGGGACCTACGAGCAGTACTTC.

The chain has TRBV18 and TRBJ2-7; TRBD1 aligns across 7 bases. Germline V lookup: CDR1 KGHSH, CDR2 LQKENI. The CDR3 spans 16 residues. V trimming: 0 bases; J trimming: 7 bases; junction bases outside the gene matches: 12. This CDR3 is CASSPPIRGQTGEQYF. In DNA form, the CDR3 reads TGTGCCAGCTCACCACCTATAAGGGGGCAAACGGGGGAGCAGTACTTC.

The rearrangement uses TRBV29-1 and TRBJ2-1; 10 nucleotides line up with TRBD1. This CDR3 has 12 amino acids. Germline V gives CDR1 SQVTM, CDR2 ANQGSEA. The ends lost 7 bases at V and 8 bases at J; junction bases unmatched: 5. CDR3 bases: TGCAGCGGGGGGACAGGGGCCCATGAGCAGTTCTTC. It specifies CSGGTGAHEQFF.

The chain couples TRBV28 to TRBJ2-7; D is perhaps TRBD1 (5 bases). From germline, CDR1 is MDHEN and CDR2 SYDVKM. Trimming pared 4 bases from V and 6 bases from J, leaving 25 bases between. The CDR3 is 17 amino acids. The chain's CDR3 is CASSSTDKTHLPGEQYF. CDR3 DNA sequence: TGTGCCAGCAGTTCAACGGACAAGACGCACCTACCGGGCGAGCAGTACTTC.

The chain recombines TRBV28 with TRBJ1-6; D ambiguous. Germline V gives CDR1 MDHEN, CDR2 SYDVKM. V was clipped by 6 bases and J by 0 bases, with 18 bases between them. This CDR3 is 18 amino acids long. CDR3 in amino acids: CASSEPRKLSSYNSPLHF. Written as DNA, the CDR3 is TGTGCCAGCAGCGAACCACGCAAGTTGAGCTCCTATAATTCACCCCTCCACTTT. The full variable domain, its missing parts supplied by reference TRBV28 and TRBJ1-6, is DVKVTQSSRYLVKRTGEKVFLECVQDMDHENMFWYRQDPGLGLRLIYFSYDVKMKEKGDIPEGYSVSREKKERFSLILESASTNQTSMYLCASSEPRKLSSYNSPLHFGNGTRLTVT.

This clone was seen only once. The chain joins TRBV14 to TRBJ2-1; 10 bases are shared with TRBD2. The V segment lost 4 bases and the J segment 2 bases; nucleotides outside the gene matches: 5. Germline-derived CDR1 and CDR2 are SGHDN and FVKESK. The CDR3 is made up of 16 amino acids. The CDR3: CASSPWTSGPYNEQFF. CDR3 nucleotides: TGTGCCAGCAGCCCGTGGACTAGCGGACCCTACAATGAGCAGTTCTTC.

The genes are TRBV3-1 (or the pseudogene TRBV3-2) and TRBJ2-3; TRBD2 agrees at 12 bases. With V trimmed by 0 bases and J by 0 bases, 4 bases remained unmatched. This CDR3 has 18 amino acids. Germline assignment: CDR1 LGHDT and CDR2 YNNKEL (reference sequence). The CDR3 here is CASSQEWTSGISTDTQYF. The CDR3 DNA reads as TGTGCCAGCAGCCAAGAGTGGACTAGCGGGATCAGCACAGATACGCAGTATTTT.

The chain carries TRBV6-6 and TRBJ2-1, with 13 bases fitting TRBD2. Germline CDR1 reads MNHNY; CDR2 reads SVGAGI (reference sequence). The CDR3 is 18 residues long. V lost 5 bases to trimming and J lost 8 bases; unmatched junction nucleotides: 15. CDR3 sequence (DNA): TGTGCCAGCAGTCCCCCGCCCGGGACTAGCGGGATGGGCGATGAGCAGTTCTTC. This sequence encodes CASSPPPGTSGMGDEQFF.

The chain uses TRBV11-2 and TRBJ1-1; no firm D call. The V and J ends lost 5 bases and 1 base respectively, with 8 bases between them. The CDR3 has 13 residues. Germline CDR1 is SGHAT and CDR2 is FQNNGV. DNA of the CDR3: TGTGCCAGCAGCATAGCGAGGAACACTGAAGCTTTCTTT. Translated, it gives CASSIARNTEAFF. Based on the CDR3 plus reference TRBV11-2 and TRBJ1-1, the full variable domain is EAGVAQSPRYKIIEKRQSVAFWCNPISGHATLYWYQQILGQGPKLLIQFQNNGVVDDSQLPKDRFSAERLKGVDSTLKIQPAKLEDSAVYLCASSIARNTEAFFGQGTRLTVV.